The T cell receptor beta chain under discussion was sequenced for a study of cytotoxic CD8 clonotypes in ibrutinib-treated CLL. Looking at the study overall: Response sampling occurred after a median around eleven months of treatment (range 6 to 36).

Only in-frame clones appear in the TCRdb table, and some are missing; sequencing was by immunoSEQ multiplex PCR. The repertoire holds about 250,000 clones, with less than 75% as singletons. V shed 0 bases and J 3 bases; nucleotides not matched to a gene: 7. Germline V gene sequence: CDR1 ENHRY, CDR2 SYGVKD. This CDR3 spans 16 amino acids. The sequence derives from a human donor with chronic lymphocytic leukemia. The sequences come from PBMCs, collected after 24 months of ibrutinib treatment. The chain is built from TRBV10-3 and TRBJ2-5; 7 bases are a match to TRBD2. CDR3 in DNA: TGTGCCATCAGTGAGTCGGTCTGGGGGGGAAAAGAGACCCAGTACTTC. It is translated as CAISESVWGGKETQYF.